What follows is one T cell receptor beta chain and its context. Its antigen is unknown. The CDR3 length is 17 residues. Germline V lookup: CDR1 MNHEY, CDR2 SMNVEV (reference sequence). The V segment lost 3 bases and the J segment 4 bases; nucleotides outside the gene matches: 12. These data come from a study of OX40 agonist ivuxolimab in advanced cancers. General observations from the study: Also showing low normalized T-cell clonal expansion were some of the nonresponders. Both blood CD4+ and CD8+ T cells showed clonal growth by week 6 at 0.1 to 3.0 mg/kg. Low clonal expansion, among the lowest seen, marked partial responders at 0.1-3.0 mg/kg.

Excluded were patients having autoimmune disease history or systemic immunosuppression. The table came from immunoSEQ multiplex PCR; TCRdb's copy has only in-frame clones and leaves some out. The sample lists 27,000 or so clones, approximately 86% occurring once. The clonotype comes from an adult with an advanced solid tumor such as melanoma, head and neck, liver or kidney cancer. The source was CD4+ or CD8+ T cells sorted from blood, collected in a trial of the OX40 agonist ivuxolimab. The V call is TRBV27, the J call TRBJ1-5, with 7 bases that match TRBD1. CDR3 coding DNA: TGTGCCAGCAGTTTCTCGGGCGCGGGACAGCCTAATCAGCCCCAGCATTTT. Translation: CASSFSGAGQPNQPQHF.